This T cell receptor (beta chain) was sequenced during a study of beta chain features in type 1 diabetes. General study results and limits: The VDJ junctions of type 1 diabetes patients carried fewer insertions and more deletions.

Every bit of the isolated RNA underwent reverse transcription, so sequencing read expressed TCRB transcripts. The table came from immunoSEQ multiplex PCR; TCRdb's copy has only in-frame clones and leaves some out. This repertoire shows tens of thousands of clones, roughly 60% found once; its top ten account for 2.2%. V lost 5 bases, J lost 1 base, and 6 bases stayed unmatched. Per the germline V gene, CDR1 is KGHSH and CDR2 is LQKENI. The CDR3 spans 15 residues. This clone was found a few times. Antigen specificity is unknown. Staining for CD45RO/CCR7/CD25/CD127/CD95/CD27 allowed sorting of CD4+ naive, central memory, regulatory and stem cell-like memory cells. Purity of each sorted population was above 98%.

The rearrangement links TRBV18 to TRBJ1-1; 8 bases agree with TRBD1. Sequencing used Tregs from blood. This sequence originates from a woman aged 18-29 years in good health. The CDR3 coding sequence is TGTGCCAGCTCAAGACAGGGGTTGGGGAACACTGAAGCTTTCTTT. It yields the protein CASSRQGLGNTEAFF.